The 11 T cell receptor beta chains in this list originate from one sample, sequenced in a study of blood T cell repertoires in COVID-19 (dated by TCRdb to about 2020). Libraries were built with the immunoSEQ multiplex PCR assay. What TCRdb holds here is the immuneACCESS table cut down to in-frame rearrangements. Part of the clones is not present; checked against another copy, under half of the missing clones reflect an unresolved V gene, and the others are unexplained. In this sample the table shows nearly 300,000 clones, about 90% of which occur a single time. Of the sample, less than 3.5% is held by the ten largest clones. Sequencing used PBMCs or T cells enriched from blood (not recorded which). Receptor source: a woman between 45 and 65 years old who had been exposed to COVID-19.

This clone was found a few times. V gene TRBV7-2 combines with J gene TRBJ2-6; TRBD2 might be the D (6 bases). Germline V gene lookup returns CDR1 SGHTA and CDR2 FQGNSA. The CDR3 runs to 16 residues. V lost 4 bases and J 1 base, leaving 11 bases between the germline ends. CDR3 DNA: TGTGCCAGCAGCTCCAAAGGAGGGTCTGGGGCCAACGTCCTGACTTTC. Protein: CASSSKGGSGANVLTF.

The V gene is TRBV7-8, the J gene TRBJ1-6; no clear D gene. Trimming pared 2 bases from V and 2 bases from J, leaving 16 bases between. From germline, CDR1 is SGHVS and CDR2 FQNEAQ. There are 18 residues in the CDR3. The chain's CDR3 is CASSLLFSRFTYNSPLHF. In nucleotides, the CDR3 is TGTGCCAGCAGCTTATTATTCTCCAGGTTCACCTATAATTCACCCCTCCACTTT.

The chain couples TRBV5-1 to TRBJ2-5; TRBD1 matches at 7 bases. The CDR3 has 16 residues. Germline V gives CDR1 SGHRS, CDR2 YFSETQ. J gave up 0 bases and V 1 base, and 6 bases lay outside the gene matches. CDR3 amino acids: CASSLRTGTDQETQYF. The CDR3 DNA reads as TGCGCCAGCAGCTTGCGAACAGGGACAGACCAAGAGACCCAGTACTTC.

The chain links TRBV5-1 to TRBJ2-1; 8 nucleotides match TRBD1. The ends lost 4 bases at V and 6 bases at J; junction bases unmatched: 9. This CDR3 comprises 15 residues. The germline gives CDR1 SGHRS, CDR2 YFSETQ. CDR3 region: CASSPRTGSLNEQFF. CDR3 DNA sequence: TGCGCCAGCAGCCCGAGGACAGGGTCCCTCAATGAGCAGTTCTTC.

The CDR3 sequence: CASSLPPVEGRTYEQYF. CDR3 sequence (DNA): TGTGCCAGCAGTTTGCCCCCGGTGGAGGGGCGAACCTACGAGCAGTACTTC. The chain recombines TRBV27 with TRBJ2-7, with D perhaps matching TRBD2 (6 bases). CDR3 length equals 17 residues. V was cut by 3 bases and J by 2 bases, with 20 bases left in between. Germline CDR1 reads MNHEY; CDR2 reads SMNVEV (reference sequence).

This chain joins TRBV27 and TRBJ1-2, with unresolved D. This CDR3 contains 14 residues. The V gene's germline CDR1 is MNHEY and CDR2 SMNVEV (reference sequence). V was shortened by 5 bases and J by 2 bases, with 12 bases between the two germline ends. This chain's CDR3 is CASSASRVNYGYTF. The DNA for the CDR3 is TGTGCCAGCAGTGCCTCGAGGGTGAACTATGGCTACACCTTC.

The chain couples TRBV18 to TRBJ1-5; the D gene is possibly TRBD1 (5 bases). Trimming stripped 6 bases from V and 7 bases from J, with 16 bases between. Germline loops: CDR1 KGHSH, CDR2 LQKENI. CDR3 length: 14 residues. The CDR3 spells CASSRYGGLQPQHF. The CDR3 coding sequence is TGTGCCAGCTCCCGGTACGGGGGATTACAGCCCCAGCATTTT.

This rearrangement joins TRBV7-6 to TRBJ2-2; 12 nucleotides line up with TRBD1. Per the germline V gene, CDR1 is SGHVS and CDR2 is FNYEAQ. The V gene end was trimmed by 1 base and the J gene end by 3 bases; junction bases not matched to a gene: 3. The CDR3 consists of 17 residues. CDR3 sequence (DNA): TGTGCCAGCAGCTTAGGGGGACAGGGGGCTTACACCGGGGAGCTGTTTTTT. Its translation: CASSLGGQGAYTGELFF.

The chain has TRBV10-3 and TRBJ2-3; weak D call: TRBD1 (5 bases). V was pared by 3 bases and J by 7 bases, with 11 bases between. There are 13 residues in the CDR3. Germline-derived CDR1 and CDR2 are ENHRY and SYGVKD. CDR3 protein: CAISDLGQNTQYF. The CDR3 nucleotides are TGTGCCATCAGTGACCTCGGACAAAATACGCAGTATTTT.

The V and J genes are TRBV7-9 and TRBJ1-3; TRBD1 might be the D (5 bases). The germline CDR1 and CDR2 sequences are SEHNR and FQNEAQ (reference sequence). The CDR3 covers 13 residues. The V gene lost 2 bases and the J gene lost 4 bases, with 6 bases spanning the gap. CDR3 protein: CASSLRQGNTIYF. The CDR3 DNA follows: TGTGCCAGCAGCTTACGACAGGGAAACACCATATATTTT.

The chain recombines TRBV2 with TRBJ2-2, with unresolved D. The CDR3 is made up of 12 amino acids. With 4 bases removed from V and 5 bases from J, the gap between germline ends came to 5 bases. Germline V CDR1 and CDR2: SNHLY, FYNNEI. In DNA, the CDR3 is TGTGCCAGCAGTGTAGTTACCGGGGAGCTGTTTTTT. It is translated as CASSVVTGELFF. The full variable domain, its missing parts supplied by reference TRBV2 and TRBJ2-2, is EPEVTQTPSHQVTQMGQEVILRCVPISNHLYFYWYRQILGQKVEFLVSFYNNEISEKSEIFDDQFSVERPDGSNFTLKIRSTKLEDSAMYFCASSVVTGELFFGEGSRLTVL.